This note documents a single T cell receptor beta chain sequence. Its binding antigen is unknown. Base qualities are not recorded, but no much larger clone differs from it by a single base. This sample was taken from a study of immune evolution from preneoplasia to lung adenocarcinoma (dated by TCRdb to about 2021). Concerning the study at large: HLA loss of heterozygosity was seen in 7%, 15% and 33% of AIS, MIA and ADC lesions, and in no AAH lesions. The study used immune gene expression, TCR sequencing and multiplex immunofluorescence to profile the immune contexture of lung adenocarcinoma precursors and invasive adenocarcinoma. Resected precursor lesions (AAH, AIS, MIA) and invasive adenocarcinomas were each compared against paired morphologically normal lung tissue. The sample size was set by how many specimens were available, not by a prior power calculation. The immune data were integrated with whole exome sequencing and methylation data obtained from the same cohort of nodules. A total of about 53 patients with pulmonary nodules who underwent surgical resection were included in the overall cohort. TCR sequencing data came from 45 to 65 patients. According to the study, about 110 samples went through TCR sequencing. Class I HLA alleles were inferred from exome data with POLYSOLVER, and allele-specific HLA loss was detected with LOHHLA. Broad study findings and their caveats: Because all patients were from Japan and China, applicability to Western populations was uncertain. The findings were based on association rather than direct causation, and larger cohorts with long-term follow-up and longitudinal biopsies were deemed needed. Normal lung had the highest top T cell clone frequencies, and these frequencies appeared to fall progressively from AAH through AIS, MIA and invasive adenocarcinoma. Clonality was highest in normal lung, while later-stage lesions appeared to show lower clonality but higher T cell density and diversity. T cell clonality was highest in KRAS-mutant nodules compared with EGFR-mutant or double wild-type lesions.

The patients had resection in Japan or China between the mid-2010s and the late 2010s. The histologic diagnosis of each case was independently confirmed on H&E slides by two lung cancer pathologists. Macro-dissection after pathologic assessment enriched premalignant or tumor cells for nucleic acid extraction. The AllPrep DNA/RNA FFPE Kit was used to isolate DNA from FFPE tissue. Using the immunoSEQ hsTCRbeta Kit, TCR beta CDR3 regions were sequenced from DNA. From the authors' description of their analysis: TCR sequencing data were analysed with the ImmunoSEQ Analyzer. T cell clonality was defined as 1 minus Pielou's evenness computed on productive rearrangements. The inverse Simpson index, applied to productive templates, was used to measure T cell diversity. T cell density was TCR beta template counts normalized to usable DNA, estimated by amplifying and sequencing housekeeping genes. Two-sided Kruskal-Wallis tests were used to compare TCR metrics across histologic stages. Sourced from immuneACCESS, this table was stored by TCRdb with only in-frame sequences that have V and J called. A share of the clones is absent; for the studies checked, an unresolved V gene accounts for under half, and the remainder has no known explanation. That table gives V, J and clone size, and the DNA gave D and trimming. For this sample there are tens of thousands of clones; around three quarters appear just once. The biggest ten clones account for roughly 5.3% of the sample.

From its cysteine to its phenylalanine, the CDR3 spans 16 amino acids. The CDR3 DNA has 48 bases and is translated from base 1. From V the trimming removes 5 bases and from J it removes 6 bases, while the gene matches leave 11 bases of the junction unaccounted for. Reading the germline V gene gives CDR1 LGHNT and CDR2 FRNRAP. The source of this sequence is a person aged 55 to 69 with lung adenocarcinoma. Specimen: FFPE invasive lung adenocarcinoma tissue. The cell subset or site tag for this specimen amounts to: frankly invasive lung adenocarcinoma (ADC). The V and J genes are TRBV12-5 and TRBJ2-3; 10 middle bases align to TRBD2. The encoded CDR3 is CASGRGVAGGRDTQYF. The nucleotide sequence is TGTGCTAGTGGTCGTGGAGTAGCGGGAGGTAGGGATACGCAGTATTTT. With the rest looked up from the reference TRBV12-5 and TRBJ2-3 genes rather than sequenced, the full variable domain is DARVTQTPRHKVTEMGQEVTMRCQPILGHNTVFWYRQTMMQGLELLAYFRNRAPLDDSGMPKDRFSAEMPDATLATLKIQPSEPRDSAVYFCASGRGVAGGRDTQYFGPGTRLTVL.